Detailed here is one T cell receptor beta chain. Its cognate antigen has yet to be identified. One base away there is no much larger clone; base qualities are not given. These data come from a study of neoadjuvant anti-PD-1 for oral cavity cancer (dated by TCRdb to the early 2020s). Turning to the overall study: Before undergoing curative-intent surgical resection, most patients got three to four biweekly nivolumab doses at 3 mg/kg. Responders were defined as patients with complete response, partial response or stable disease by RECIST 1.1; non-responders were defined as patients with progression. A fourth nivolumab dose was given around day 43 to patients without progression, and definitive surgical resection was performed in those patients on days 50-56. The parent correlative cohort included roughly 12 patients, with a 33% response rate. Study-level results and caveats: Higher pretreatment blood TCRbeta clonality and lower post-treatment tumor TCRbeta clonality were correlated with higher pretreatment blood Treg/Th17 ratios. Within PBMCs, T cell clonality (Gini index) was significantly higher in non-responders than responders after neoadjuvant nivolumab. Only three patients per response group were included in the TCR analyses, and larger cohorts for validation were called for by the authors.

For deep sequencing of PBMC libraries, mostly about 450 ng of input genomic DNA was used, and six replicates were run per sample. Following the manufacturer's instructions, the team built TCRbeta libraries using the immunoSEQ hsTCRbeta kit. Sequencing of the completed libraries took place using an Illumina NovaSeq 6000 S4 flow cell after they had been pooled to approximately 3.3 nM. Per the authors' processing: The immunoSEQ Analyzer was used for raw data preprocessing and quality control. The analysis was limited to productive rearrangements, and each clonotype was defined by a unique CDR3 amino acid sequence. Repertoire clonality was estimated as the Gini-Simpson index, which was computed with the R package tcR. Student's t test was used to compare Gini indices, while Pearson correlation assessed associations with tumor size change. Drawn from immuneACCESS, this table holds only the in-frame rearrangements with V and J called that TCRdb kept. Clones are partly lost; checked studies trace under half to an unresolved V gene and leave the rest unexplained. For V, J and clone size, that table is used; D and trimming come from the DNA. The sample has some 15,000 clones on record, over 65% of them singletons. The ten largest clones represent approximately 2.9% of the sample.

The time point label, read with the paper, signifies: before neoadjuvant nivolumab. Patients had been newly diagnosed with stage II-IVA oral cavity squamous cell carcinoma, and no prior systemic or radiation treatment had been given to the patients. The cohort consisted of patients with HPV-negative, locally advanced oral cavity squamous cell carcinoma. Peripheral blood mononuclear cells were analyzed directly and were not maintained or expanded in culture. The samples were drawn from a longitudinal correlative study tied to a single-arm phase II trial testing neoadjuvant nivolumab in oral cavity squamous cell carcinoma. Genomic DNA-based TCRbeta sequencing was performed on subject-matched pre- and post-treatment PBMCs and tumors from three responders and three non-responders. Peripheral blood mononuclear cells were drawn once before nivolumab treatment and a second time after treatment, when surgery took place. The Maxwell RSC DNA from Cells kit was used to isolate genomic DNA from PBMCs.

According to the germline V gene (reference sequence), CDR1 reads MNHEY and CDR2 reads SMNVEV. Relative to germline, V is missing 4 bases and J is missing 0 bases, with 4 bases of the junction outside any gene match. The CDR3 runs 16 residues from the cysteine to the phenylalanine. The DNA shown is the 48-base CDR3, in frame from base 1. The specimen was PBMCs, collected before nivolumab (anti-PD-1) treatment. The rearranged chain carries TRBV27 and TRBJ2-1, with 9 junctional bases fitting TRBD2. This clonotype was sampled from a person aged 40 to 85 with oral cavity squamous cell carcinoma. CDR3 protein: CASSSLAGASYNEQFF. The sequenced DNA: TGTGCCAGCAGTTCACTAGCGGGTGCCTCCTACAATGAGCAGTTCTTC.